These 22 T cell receptor beta chains were sequenced from one sample in a study of T cell changes during pregnancy in multiple sclerosis. TCRdb's table, derived via immunoSEQ multiplex PCR, lists solely in-frame clones and lacks some. Of 100,000 or so clones listed, 94% are singletons. The material was peripheral blood, obtained before pregnancy. Every receptor here comes from a female donor with multiple sclerosis, enrolled in a pregnancy study.

The chain combines TRBV5-1 with TRBJ2-2; D gene unclear. The germline V and J ends were trimmed by 1 base and 8 bases, with 6 bases remaining between them. CDR1 is SGHRS and CDR2 is YFSETQ in the germline V gene. The CDR3 loop spans 12 amino acids. The chain's CDR3 is CASSLSYGELFF. The CDR3, as DNA: TGCGCCAGCAGCTTGTCGTATGGGGAGCTGTTTTTT.

The count of this clone is one. The CDR3 DNA follows: TGTGCCAGCAGCCCACACGACAGGTTTCTCTACAATGAGCAGTTCTTC. Translation: CASSPHDRFLYNEQFF. The chain combines TRBV9 with TRBJ2-1; tentatively, D is TRBD1 (6 bases). The CDR3 is 16 amino acids. Looked up from germline, CDR1 is SGDLS and CDR2 is YYNGEE. V lost 4 bases to trimming and J lost 3 bases, with 17 bases between them. Together with reference TRBV9 and TRBJ2-1, the CDR3 gives the full variable domain: DSGVTQTPKHLITATGQRVTLRCSPRSGDLSVYWYQQSLDQGLQFLIQYYNGEERAKGNILERFSAQQFPDLHSELNLSSLELGDSALYFCASSPHDRFLYNEQFFGPGTRLTVL.

The chain combines TRBV9 with TRBJ1-1; TRBD1 agrees at 9 bases. CDR1 and CDR2 (germline): SGDLS, YYNGEE. The CDR3 loop spans 13 amino acids. The V segment lost 0 bases and the J segment 11 bases; nucleotides outside the gene matches: 5. As DNA, the CDR3 is TGTGCCAGCAGCGTAGGGACAGGGGAGAGGGCTTTCTTT. It yields the protein CASSVGTGERAFF.

The chain is built from TRBV6-6 and TRBJ2-7; 7 nucleotides agree with TRBD2. The trim removed 2 bases at V and 0 bases at J, leaving 4 bases unmatched. The length of the CDR3 is 15 residues. Germline-derived CDR1 and CDR2 are MNHNY and SVGAGI (reference sequence). CDR3 region: CASSYASGVSYEQYF. CDR3 bases: TGTGCCAGCAGTTACGCTAGCGGAGTCTCCTACGAGCAGTACTTC.

The chain is built from TRBV5-1 and TRBJ1-5, with 8 bases lining up with TRBD1. V lost 0 bases to trimming and J lost 4 bases; unmatched junction nucleotides: 6. The V gene's germline CDR1 is SGHRS and CDR2 YFSETQ. The CDR3 runs 16 residues. The CDR3 reads CASSLEGQGANQPQHF. CDR3 nucleotide sequence: TGCGCCAGCAGCTTGGAGGGGCAGGGGGCAAATCAGCCCCAGCATTTT.

V and J are TRBV5-1 and TRBJ1-2; TRBD1 is a possible D gene (6 bases). The V end was cut by 0 bases, the J end by 8 bases, with 11 bases between. The CDR3 totals 13 residues. The V gene's germline CDR1 is SGHRS and CDR2 YFSETQ. The CDR3 DNA is TGCGCCAGCAGCTTGGAGGCGGGGGGCGGCTACACCTTC. This gives the protein CASSLEAGGGYTF.

This clone has a single count. The rearrangement uses TRBV30 and TRBJ1-2; D gene uncertain. With 7 bases removed from V and 7 bases from J, the gap between germline ends came to 22 bases. This CDR3 spans 14 amino acids. Germline V gives CDR1 GTSNPN, CDR2 SVGIG (reference sequence). The CDR3 loop is CASSDGIGDTGYTF. The CDR3 DNA sequence: TGTGCCTCTTCAGATGGGATCGGGGATACTGGCTACACCTTC. Using reference TRBV30 and TRBJ1-2 for the parts outside the CDR3, the full variable domain is SQTIHQWPATLVQPVGSPLSLECTVEGTSNPNLYWYRQAAGRGLQLLFYSVGIGQISSEVPQNLSASRPQDRQFILSSKKLLLSDSGFYLCASSDGIGDTGYTFGSGTRLTVV.

V gene TRBV7-2 combines with J gene TRBJ1-2; perhaps TRBD1 as D (5 bases). CDR1 is SGHTA and CDR2 is FQGNSA in the germline V gene. V was pared by 1 base and J by 0 bases, with 12 bases between. The length of the CDR3 is 16 residues. For the CDR3, the DNA is TGTGCCAGCAGCTTAGAATGGACAAGGACTAACTATGGCTACACCTTC. Translated, it gives CASSLEWTRTNYGYTF.

The chain is built from TRBV5-6 and TRBJ2-3, with 12 bases lining up with TRBD2. The germline V gene has CDR1 SGHDT and CDR2 YYEEEE. The CDR3 contains 16 residues. Trimming cost V 1 base and J 5 bases; bases outside gene matches: 5. CDR3 in DNA: TGTGCCAGCAGCTTGCTAGCGGGAGGGATCTTAGATACGCAGTATTTT. Its protein is CASSLLAGGILDTQYF.

The chain recombines TRBV5-1 with TRBJ1-2; D is perhaps TRBD1 (6 bases). Per germline, CDR1 SGHRS and CDR2 YFSETQ. V lost 4 bases, J lost 6 bases, and 19 bases lay in between. The CDR3 is 15 amino acids. CDR3 in amino acids: CASSPTRGGINGYTF. The CDR3 DNA reads TGCGCCAGCAGCCCTACGAGGGGGGGGATTAATGGCTACACCTTC.

The V call is TRBV27, the J call TRBJ2-7; no definite D call. With 7 bases removed from V and 6 bases from J, the gap between germline ends came to 13 bases. The germline V gene has CDR1 MNHEY and CDR2 SMNVEV (reference sequence). The CDR3 has 12 residues. The CDR3 DNA reads TGTGCCAGCACCTCCCCGAGACTCGAGCAGTACTTC. This translates into CASTSPRLEQYF.

The rearrangement joins TRBV5-1 to TRBJ2-1; D is uncertain. The V end was cut by 0 bases, the J end by 6 bases, with 16 bases between. The CDR3 contains 16 residues. Germline V gives CDR1 SGHRS, CDR2 YFSETQ. The CDR3, as DNA: TGCGCCAGCAGCTTGGCCTCAGCTAGTTATATCAATGAGCAGTTCTTC. Protein: CASSLASASYINEQFF.

The DNA for the CDR3 is TGTGCCAGCAGTGGTACTAGCGGAGGGTACCAAGAGACCCAGTACTTC. Protein sequence: CASSGTSGGYQETQYF. The rearrangement uses TRBV28 and TRBJ2-5; 8 bases are shared with TRBD2. Trimming at V came to 5 bases and at J to 0 bases, leaving 8 bases not matched to a gene. CDR3 size: 16 residues. The germline CDR1 and CDR2 sequences are MDHEN and SYDVKM. The full variable domain, its missing parts supplied by reference TRBV28 and TRBJ2-5, is DVKVTQSSRYLVKRTGEKVFLECVQDMDHENMFWYRQDPGLGLRLIYFSYDVKMKEKGDIPEGYSVSREKKERFSLILESASTNQTSMYLCASSGTSGGYQETQYFGPGTRLLVL.

This chain joins TRBV5-1 and TRBJ2-2, with TRBD2 matching 7 bases. With 2 bases clipped from V and 4 bases from J, the junction kept 5 bases outside the gene matches. Germline assignment: CDR1 SGHRS and CDR2 YFSETQ. This CDR3 spans 15 amino acids. The CDR3 loop is CASSLPGGFTGELFF. CDR3 DNA sequence: TGCGCCAGCAGCTTACCGGGAGGCTTCACCGGGGAGCTGTTTTTT. The full variable domain, its missing parts supplied by reference TRBV5-1 and TRBJ2-2, is KAGVTQTPRYLIKTRGQQVTLSCSPISGHRSVSWYQQTPGQGLQFLFEYFSETQRNKGNFPGRFSGRQFSNSRSEMNVSTLELGDSALYLCASSLPGGFTGELFFGEGSRLTVL.

The J gene is TRBJ2-7, the V gene TRBV6-1; D might be TRBD2 (7 bases). With 6 bases removed from V and 2 bases from J, the gap between germline ends came to 17 bases. In germline, CDR1 is MNHNS, CDR2 SASEGT. The length of the CDR3 is 15 residues. The DNA of the CDR3 is TGTGCCAGCAGCCCCCGACGGGGGGCGACCTACGAGCAGTACTTC. It yields the protein CASSPRRGATYEQYF.

The chain employs TRBV11-2 and TRBJ2-7, with TRBD1 matching 12 bases. The V gene's germline CDR1 is SGHAT and CDR2 FQNNGV. This CDR3 spans 15 amino acids. The trim removed 0 bases at V and 5 bases at J, leaving 2 bases unmatched. The CDR3 nucleotides read TGTGCCAGCAGCTTAGAGGGACAGGGGGCGGACGAGCAGTACTTC. It translates to CASSLEGQGADEQYF.

The chain uses TRBV10-1 and TRBJ2-7; 10 bases line up with TRBD2. CDR1 is WNHNN, CDR2 SYGVQD, per germline (reference sequence). This CDR3 is 14 amino acids long. J was trimmed by 3 bases and V by 8 bases; bases with no gene match: 7. The CDR3: CASASGRPRYEQYF. CDR3 nucleotides: TGCGCCAGCGCTAGCGGGAGACCCCGCTACGAGCAGTACTTC.

This sequence joins TRBV9 and TRBJ2-7; 7 bases are a match to TRBD2. Germline V gives CDR1 SGDLS, CDR2 YYNGEE. The CDR3 runs 16 residues. J lost 0 bases, V lost 0 bases, and 6 bases had no gene match. The CDR3 coding sequence is TGTGCCAGCAGCGTAGCGAGTAGCGGGTCCTCCTACGAGCAGTACTTC. It codes for CASSVASSGSSYEQYF.

The genes are TRBV5-1 and TRBJ2-1; 9 nucleotides align to TRBD2. The CDR3 has 16 amino acids. Germline values: CDR1 SGHRS, CDR2 YFSETQ. With 0 bases clipped from V and 5 bases from J, the junction kept 6 bases outside the gene matches. CDR3 bases: TGCGCCAGCAGCTTGGCCGGGACTAGCAGCCACAATGAGCAGTTCTTC. Its translation: CASSLAGTSSHNEQFF.

V gene TRBV7-8 combines with J gene TRBJ2-2; 16 positions agree with TRBD2. With V trimmed by 10 bases and J by 4 bases, 6 bases remained unmatched. The V gene's germline CDR1 is SGHVS and CDR2 FQNEAQ. There are 16 residues in the CDR3. In nucleotides, the CDR3 is TGTGCCATAACCGGGACTAGCGGGAGGGGCACCGGGGAGCTGTTTTTT. Residues: CAITGTSGRGTGELFF.

This chain links TRBV28 with TRBJ2-7; 11 nucleotides line up with TRBD1. The CDR3 totals 16 residues. V gave up 3 bases and J gave up 2 bases; unmatched junction bases: 6. In germline, CDR1 is MDHEN, CDR2 SYDVKM. CDR3 sequence: CASSFTPGQGAYEQYF. The CDR3 nucleotides read TGTGCCAGCAGTTTCACCCCGGGACAGGGGGCCTACGAGCAGTACTTC.

This chain links TRBV11-2 with TRBJ2-7, with TRBD2 as a possible D gene (6 bases). Trimming left V 5 bases short and J 2 bases short, with 10 bases between. The germline V gene has CDR1 SGHAT and CDR2 FQNNGV. CDR3 length: 13 amino acids. In nucleotides, the CDR3 is TGTGCCAGCAGCCGTAGCGGACCCTACGAGCAGTACTTC. It yields the protein CASSRSGPYEQYF.